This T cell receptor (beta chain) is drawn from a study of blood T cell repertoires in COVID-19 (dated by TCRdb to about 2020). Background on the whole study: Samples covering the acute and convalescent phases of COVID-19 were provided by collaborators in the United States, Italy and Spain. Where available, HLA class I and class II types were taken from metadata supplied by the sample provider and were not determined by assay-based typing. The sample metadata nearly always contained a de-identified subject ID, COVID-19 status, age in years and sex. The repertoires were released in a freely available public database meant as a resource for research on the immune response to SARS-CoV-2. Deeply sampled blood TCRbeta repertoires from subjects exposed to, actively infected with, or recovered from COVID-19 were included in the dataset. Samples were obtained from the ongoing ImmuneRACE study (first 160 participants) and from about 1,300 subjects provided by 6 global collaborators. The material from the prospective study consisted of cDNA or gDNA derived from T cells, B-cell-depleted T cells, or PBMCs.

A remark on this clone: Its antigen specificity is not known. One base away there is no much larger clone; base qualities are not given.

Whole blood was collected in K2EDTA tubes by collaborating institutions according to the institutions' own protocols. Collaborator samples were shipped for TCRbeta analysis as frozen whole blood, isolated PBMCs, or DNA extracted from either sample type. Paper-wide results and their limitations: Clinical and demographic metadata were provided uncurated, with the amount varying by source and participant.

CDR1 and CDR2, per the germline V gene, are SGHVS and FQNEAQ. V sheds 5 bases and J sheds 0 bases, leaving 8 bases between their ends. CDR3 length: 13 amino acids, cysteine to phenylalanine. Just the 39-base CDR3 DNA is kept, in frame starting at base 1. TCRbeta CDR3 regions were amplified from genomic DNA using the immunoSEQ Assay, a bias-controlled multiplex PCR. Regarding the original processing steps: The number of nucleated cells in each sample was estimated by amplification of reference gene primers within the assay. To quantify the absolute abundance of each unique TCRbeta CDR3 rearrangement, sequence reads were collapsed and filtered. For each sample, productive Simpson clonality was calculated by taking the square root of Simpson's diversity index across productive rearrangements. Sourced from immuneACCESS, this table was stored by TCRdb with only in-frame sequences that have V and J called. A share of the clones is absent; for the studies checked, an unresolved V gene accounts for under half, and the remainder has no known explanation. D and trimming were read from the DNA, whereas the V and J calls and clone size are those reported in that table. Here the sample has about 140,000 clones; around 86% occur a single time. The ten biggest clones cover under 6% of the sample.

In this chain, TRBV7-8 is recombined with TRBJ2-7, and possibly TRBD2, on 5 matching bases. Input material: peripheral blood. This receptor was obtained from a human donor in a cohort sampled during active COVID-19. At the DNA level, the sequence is TGTGCCAGCAGCGAGGGTTTCTCCTACGAGCAGTACTTC. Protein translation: CASSEGFSYEQYF.